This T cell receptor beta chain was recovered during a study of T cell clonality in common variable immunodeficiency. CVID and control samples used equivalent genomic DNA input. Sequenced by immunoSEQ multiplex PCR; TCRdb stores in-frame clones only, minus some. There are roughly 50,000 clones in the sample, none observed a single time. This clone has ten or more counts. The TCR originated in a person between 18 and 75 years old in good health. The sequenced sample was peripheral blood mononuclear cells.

The sequenced part of the CDR3 DNA is TGCAGTGCTAGAGCCCGGACTAGCGGGATCCTTAATGAG. This gives the protein CSARARTSGILNE. The full CDR3 reads CSARARTSGILNEQFF. The chain combines TRBV20-1 with TRBJ2-1; TRBD2 matches at 12 bases. The CDR3 is cut off 3 residues early in the read; its end comes from the germline J gene. The CDR3 has 16 amino acids. V was pared by 1 base and J by 7 bases, with 8 bases of the junction left unmatched. Germline V lookup: CDR1 DFQATT, CDR2 SNEGSKA (reference sequence).